The 29 T cell receptor beta chains reported below all come from one sample, sequenced in a study of beta chain features in type 1 diabetes. Broader study findings: Shortening of TCRB CDR3s, moderate but significant, appeared in all four CD4+ subsets of Type 1 diabetes patients.

Isolated RNA was reverse transcribed in full, so expressed TCRB transcripts were sequenced. Some clones are missing from TCRdb's copy, which holds only in-frame ones; the method was immunoSEQ multiplex PCR. The sample shows more than 250,000 clones, 15% of them seen only once. The antigens of these receptors remain unknown. Sequenced sample: naive CD4+ T cells from blood. The receptors were sampled from a man aged 18 to 29 with type 1 diabetes.

This clone was picked up a small number of times. This chain uses TRBV5-1 with TRBJ2-7; 9 bases map to TRBD1. This CDR3 has 14 amino acids. Germline-derived CDR1 and CDR2 are SGHRS and YFSETQ. The V and J ends lost 5 bases and 4 bases, in that order; junction bases with no gene match: 7. The CDR3 DNA sequence: TGCGCCAGCAGACGGGGACAGGGTCGGTACGAGCAGTACTTC. Translation gives CASRRGQGRYEQYF. Supplemented by reference TRBV5-1 and TRBJ2-7, the full variable domain reads KAGVTQTPRYLIKTRGQQVTLSCSPISGHRSVSWYQQTPGQGLQFLFEYFSETQRNKGNFPGRFSGRQFSNSRSEMNVSTLELGDSALYLCASRRGQGRYEQYFGPGTRLTVT.

CDR3 in amino acids: CASSLTGWKLAEAFF. Written as DNA, the CDR3 is TGTGCCAGCAGCCTAACAGGGTGGAAGTTGGCTGAAGCTTTCTTT. The chain carries TRBV7-9 and TRBJ1-1, with a tentative D call TRBD1 (6 bases). Germline V gene sequence: CDR1 SEHNR, CDR2 FQNEAQ (reference sequence). V was clipped by 5 bases and J by 6 bases, with 19 bases between them. The CDR3 spans 15 residues.

The V call is TRBV5-1, the J call TRBJ2-7; 12 positions match TRBD2. The CDR3 is 15 amino acids. The V and J ends lost 3 bases and 3 bases, in that order; junction bases with no gene match: 4. Germline assignment: CDR1 SGHRS and CDR2 YFSETQ. The CDR3 loop reads CASSSELAGGYEQYF. CDR3 in DNA: TGCGCCAGCAGCTCAGAACTAGCGGGAGGCTACGAGCAGTACTTC. Drawing the rest from reference TRBV5-1 and TRBJ2-7, the complete variable domain is KAGVTQTPRYLIKTRGQQVTLSCSPISGHRSVSWYQQTPGQGLQFLFEYFSETQRNKGNFPGRFSGRQFSNSRSEMNVSTLELGDSALYLCASSSELAGGYEQYFGPGTRLTVT.

This clone was observed a few times. The chain joins TRBV29-1 to TRBJ2-7, with D uncertain. Per the germline V gene, CDR1 is SQVTM and CDR2 is ANQGSEA. The CDR3 extends over 11 amino acids. Trimming took 4 bases from V and 1 from J, leaving 5 bases between them. CDR3 region: CSVGQSYEQYF. The CDR3 coding sequence is TGCAGCGTTGGGCAGTCCTACGAGCAGTACTTC.

The genes are TRBV5-1 and TRBJ2-1, with D possibly being TRBD1 (6 bases). Trimming shortened V by 1 base and J by 0 bases, and 14 bases separated the two germline ends. The length of the CDR3 is 17 residues. Germline V gives CDR1 SGHRS, CDR2 YFSETQ. CDR3 DNA sequence: TGCGCCAGCAGCTTGAGGGGGTTGGAGAGCTCCTACAATGAGCAGTTCTTC. This codes for CASSLRGLESSYNEQFF.

The CDR3 loop is CASSGRLAGAETQYF. CDR3 DNA: TGTGCCAGCAGCGGCCGACTAGCGGGAGCAGAGACCCAGTACTTC. This chain connects TRBV5-6 to TRBJ2-5; 12 bases are a match to TRBD2. The CDR3 runs 15 residues. Trimming at V came to 4 bases and at J to 4 bases, leaving 5 bases not matched to a gene. Per germline, CDR1 SGHDT and CDR2 YYEEEE.

This clone was counted only a few times. The gene calls are TRBV7-2 and TRBJ1-2; 10 bases are a match to TRBD1. This CDR3 contains 14 residues. Germline assignment: CDR1 SGHTA and CDR2 FQGNSA. V shed 8 bases, J shed 1 base, and the junction held 4 bases outside the gene matches. The CDR3 coding sequence is TGTGCCAGCTTCGGGACAGGGGTTAACTATGGCTACACCTTC. This encodes CASFGTGVNYGYTF.

There are a few counts of this clone. The genes are TRBV6-5 and TRBJ2-5; the D gene is possibly TRBD1 (5 bases). The V gene lost 2 bases and the J gene lost 1 base, with 8 bases spanning the gap. Germline CDR1 reads MNHEY; CDR2 reads SVGAGI. CDR3 length equals 14 residues. The CDR3 loop is CASSYKGFQETQYF. The CDR3 coding sequence is TGTGCCAGCAGTTACAAGGGGTTCCAAGAGACCCAGTACTTC.

This clone was observed a handful of times. The chain recombines TRBV9 with TRBJ1-1; D possibly corresponds to TRBD1 (6 bases). The CDR3 is made up of 15 amino acids. The V and J ends lost 7 bases and 0 bases respectively, with 16 bases between them. Germline V gene sequence: CDR1 SGDLS, CDR2 YYNGEE. The CDR3 loop is CASGGRGHLNTEAFF. The CDR3 bases are TGTGCCAGCGGCGGCAGGGGTCATTTGAACACTGAAGCTTTCTTT.

The V gene is TRBV28, the J gene TRBJ2-5, with a tentative D call TRBD1 (5 bases). Germline V gives CDR1 MDHEN, CDR2 SYDVKM. The germline V and J ends were trimmed by 2 bases and 4 bases, with 20 bases remaining between them. There are 17 residues in the CDR3. CDR3 amino acids: CASSLPTTASLRETQYF. CDR3 nucleotides: TGTGCCAGCAGTTTACCCACGACAGCATCGCTCAGAGAGACCCAGTACTTC.

The V and J genes are TRBV28 and TRBJ1-4; D unclear. The V end was cut by 6 bases, the J end by 8 bases, with 13 bases between. CDR1 and CDR2 (germline): MDHEN, SYDVKM. There are 13 residues in the CDR3. CDR3 loop: CASRRGDGEKLFF. The CDR3 DNA reads as TGTGCCAGCAGACGGGGAGATGGGGAAAAACTGTTTTTT.

The chain links TRBV27 to TRBJ1-5, with D uncertain. The germline V and J ends were trimmed by 3 bases and 4 bases, with 4 bases remaining between them. Germline values: CDR1 MNHEY, CDR2 SMNVEV (reference sequence). The CDR3 covers 12 residues. The CDR3 sequence is CASSFRNQPQHF. CDR3 DNA: TGTGCCAGCAGTTTCAGGAATCAGCCCCAGCATTTT.

This chain's CDR3 is CASSSRDRASDTQYF. DNA for the CDR3: TGTGCCAGCAGTAGCCGGGACAGGGCATCAGATACGCAGTATTTT. The chain couples TRBV27 to TRBJ2-3; 9 nucleotides match TRBD1. Germline CDR1 reads MNHEY; CDR2 reads SMNVEV (reference sequence). Trimming took 5 bases from V and 4 from J; bases not matched to a gene: 7. The CDR3 contains 15 residues.

The CDR3 DNA follows: TGTGCCAGTAGTATAAAGAGGTACGGCGAGCAGTACTTC. Its translation: CASSIKRYGEQYF. This chain connects TRBV19 to TRBJ2-7; D gene unclear. Germline CDR1 is LNHDA and CDR2 is SQIVND (reference sequence). The CDR3 has 13 amino acids. Trimming cost V 2 bases and J 6 bases, with 11 bases left between them.

This clone appeared a few times. V and J are TRBV4-1 and TRBJ2-7, with TRBD1 matching over 8 bases. CDR1 and CDR2 from the germline V gene are MGHRA and YSYEKL. After removal of 1 base from V and 3 bases from J, the junction contained 5 bases not matched to a gene. The CDR3 contains 15 residues. CDR3 nucleotides: TGCGCCAGCAGCCAAGTGCCGGGACAGGACTACGAGCAGTACTTC. As protein: CASSQVPGQDYEQYF.

This clone was found a few times. V and J are TRBV30 and TRBJ2-1, with 11 bases aligning to TRBD2. The CDR3 has 11 residues. Germline V lookup: CDR1 GTSNPN, CDR2 SVGIG (reference sequence). The ends lost 5 bases at V and 16 bases at J; junction bases unmatched: 7. Here the CDR3 reads CAWSTSGSYFF. The DNA for the CDR3 is TGTGCCTGGTCCACTAGCGGGAGCTATTTCTTC.

This rearrangement joins TRBV18 to TRBJ2-3; D is possibly TRBD2 (5 bases). This CDR3 region has 15 residues. Between the trimmed V and J ends, which lost 6 bases and 0 bases, there was a span of 13 bases. Germline CDR1 reads KGHSH; CDR2 reads LQKENI. The CDR3 DNA follows: TGTGCCAGCTCCCCCCTCGGGGAGAGCACAGATACGCAGTATTTT. It is translated as CASSPLGESTDTQYF.

This clone has more than one count but fewer than ten. The V call is TRBV14, the J call TRBJ2-1, with TRBD1 as a possible D gene (5 bases). Germline V gives CDR1 SGHDN, CDR2 FVKESK. The CDR3 consists of 13 residues. V lost 4 bases and J 3 bases, leaving 7 bases between the germline ends. In nucleotides, the CDR3 is TGTGCCAGCAGCCTCGGACACTACAATGAGCAGTTCTTC. This sequence encodes CASSLGHYNEQFF.

This clone was seen only a few times. The V gene is TRBV9, the J gene TRBJ2-5; D is possibly TRBD1 (5 bases). Trimming took off 4 bases at V and 2 bases at J, with 12 bases between the two ends. Looked up from germline, CDR1 is SGDLS and CDR2 is YYNGEE. The CDR3 has 14 amino acids. The CDR3 coding sequence is TGTGCCAGCAGCCCCCCGGCAGGGCAAGAGACCCAGTACTTC. Translation: CASSPPAGQETQYF.

This chain links TRBV6-1 with TRBJ2-3, with 7 positions matching TRBD2. In germline, CDR1 is MNHNS, CDR2 SASEGT. Trimming cost V 4 bases and J 0 bases; bases outside gene matches: 4. The CDR3 is 15 amino acids. The chain's CDR3 is CASSGMGGSTDTQYF. Here the CDR3 DNA reads TGTGCCAGCAGTGGAATGGGGGGGAGCACAGATACGCAGTATTTT.

V gene TRBV7-9 combines with J gene TRBJ1-5, with D perhaps TRBD1 (6 bases). Trimming took off 5 bases at V and 4 bases at J, with 9 bases between the two ends. Germline V gene sequence: CDR1 SEHNR, CDR2 FQNEAQ (reference sequence). This CDR3 has 13 amino acids. CDR3 DNA: TGTGCCAGCAGCAAGGGGGGGAATCAGCCCCAGCATTTT. This gives the protein CASSKGGNQPQHF.

This clone turned up a few times. The chain recombines TRBV30 with TRBJ1-5, with 7 bases fitting TRBD1. The trim removed 1 base at V and 4 bases at J, leaving 4 bases unmatched. Germline V gene data show CDR1 as GTSNPN and CDR2 as SVGIG (reference sequence). The CDR3 loop spans 14 amino acids. The CDR3: CAWSAGQRNQPQHF. Here the CDR3 DNA reads TGTGCCTGGAGTGCGGGACAGCGAAATCAGCCCCAGCATTTT.

The V and J genes are TRBV29-1 and TRBJ1-2; tentatively, D is TRBD1 (5 bases). Trimming took 7 bases from V and 7 from J, leaving 19 bases between them. The CDR3 has 13 amino acids. Germline V lookup: CDR1 SQVTM, CDR2 ANQGSEA. CDR3 sequence (DNA): TGCAGCGCTAAAAAGGTGGGGGGACGTGGCTACACCTTC. This codes for CSAKKVGGRGYTF.

The chain joins TRBV28 to TRBJ1-5; D is possibly TRBD1 (6 bases). V was pared by 2 bases and J by 2 bases, with 19 bases between. The CDR3 runs 18 residues. Germline assignment: CDR1 MDHEN and CDR2 SYDVKM. The CDR3: CASSLPSTGAVGNQPQHF. For the CDR3, the DNA is TGTGCCAGCAGTTTACCCTCGACAGGAGCGGTGGGCAATCAGCCCCAGCATTTT.

The rearrangement uses TRBV4-3 and TRBJ1-2; a possible D gene is TRBD1 (6 bases). Germline loops: CDR1 LGHNA, CDR2 YSLEER. The CDR3 totals 15 residues. The V end lost 1 base, the J end lost 2 bases, and 11 bases lay between the germline ends. The CDR3 loop is CASSQVPQGNYGYTF. In DNA form, the CDR3 reads TGCGCCAGCAGCCAAGTCCCACAGGGAAACTATGGCTACACCTTC.

The gene calls are TRBV7-8 and TRBJ2-1, with 11 nucleotides matching TRBD2. The germline CDR1 and CDR2 sequences are SGHVS and FQNEAQ. This CDR3 comprises 15 residues. J lost 9 bases, V lost 4 bases, and 8 bases had no gene match. The CDR3 coding sequence is TGTGCCAGCAGCTCAGATAGCGGGGGGGCCCTTGAGCAGTTCTTC. Amino acid sequence: CASSSDSGGALEQFF.

This clone was detected only a few times. The rearrangement links TRBV11-2 to TRBJ2-7; weak D call: TRBD1 (6 bases). Per the germline V gene, CDR1 is SGHAT and CDR2 is FQNNGV. The CDR3 length is 16 residues. V lost 0 bases to trimming and J lost 1 base, with 13 bases between them. This CDR3 is CASSLDPGTNSYEQYF. CDR3 in DNA: TGTGCCAGCAGCTTAGACCCCGGGACAAATTCCTACGAGCAGTACTTC.

The genes are TRBV15 and TRBJ2-5; D is ambiguous. The CDR3 length is 14 residues. V lost 1 base and J 2 bases, leaving 8 bases between the germline ends. Germline CDR1 and CDR2: LNHNV and YYDKDF (reference sequence). Here the CDR3 reads CATSRVTRQETQYF. As DNA, the CDR3 is TGTGCCACCAGCAGAGTGACCAGGCAAGAGACCCAGTACTTC.

This clone was picked up a small number of times. The V gene is TRBV7-2, the J gene TRBJ2-3; TRBD2 matches at 7 bases. CDR1 is SGHTA, CDR2 FQGNSA, per germline. Unmatched junction bases numbered 13, after V lost 2 bases and J lost 11 bases. The CDR3 runs 15 residues. Here the CDR3 reads CASSLRAEKGLVQYF. The CDR3 nucleotides are TGTGCCAGCAGCTTAAGGGCAGAGAAAGGACTAGTGCAGTATTTT.